A single sample is the source of the 29 T cell receptor beta chains below, sequenced in a study of blood T cell repertoires in COVID-19. This table comes from immunoSEQ multiplex PCR, and its TCRdb copy is limited to in-frame clones, with some not included. The sample has about 250,000 clones; around 82% are singletons. Sequenced material: PBMCs or T cells enriched from blood (not recorded which). These receptors came from a woman aged 35 to 49 who had been exposed to COVID-19.

This clone has just one count. This chain connects TRBV2 to TRBJ2-3, with 9 positions matching TRBD1. There are 13 residues in the CDR3. Per germline, CDR1 SNHLY and CDR2 FYNNEI. With 10 bases clipped from V and 4 bases from J, the junction kept 6 bases outside the gene matches. DNA for the CDR3: TGTGCCATCACAGGGGGCGGCGCAGATACGCAGTATTTT. It encodes CAITGGGADTQYF.

The chain couples TRBV19 to TRBJ2-5; 11 positions match TRBD2. The V gene's germline CDR1 is LNHDA and CDR2 SQIVND (reference sequence). This CDR3 has 16 residues. After removal of 4 bases from V and 2 bases from J, the junction contained 6 bases not matched to a gene. In DNA form, the CDR3 reads TGTGCCAGTAGTAATGGAGGGACTAGCGGACAAGAGACCCAGTACTTC. This sequence encodes CASSNGGTSGQETQYF.

This clone has a handful of counts. This chain connects TRBV19 to TRBJ1-1, with 7 nucleotides matching TRBD1. Germline CDR1 LNHDA, CDR2 SQIVND (reference sequence). The length of the CDR3 is 13 residues. Trimming at V came to 5 bases and at J to 6 bases, leaving 6 bases not matched to a gene. Written as DNA, the CDR3 is TGTGCCAGTAGTCTCCCAGGGGGAGCTGAAGCTTTCTTT. Translated, it gives CASSLPGGAEAFF.

The chain is built from TRBV7-9 and TRBJ2-1; 11 positions match TRBD2. The CDR3 length is 14 residues. V shed 4 bases and J 4 bases; nucleotides not matched to a gene: 0. Germline V gene lookup returns CDR1 SEHNR and CDR2 FQNEAQ (reference sequence). The CDR3 coding sequence is TGTGCCAGCAGCTCTAGCGGGGGGTACAATGAGCAGTTCTTC. This sequence encodes CASSSSGGYNEQFF.

The genes are TRBV19 and TRBJ2-3, with 15 bases matching TRBD2. The CDR3 has 18 amino acids. Unmatched junction bases numbered 11, after V lost 8 bases and J lost 2 bases. CDR1 LNHDA and CDR2 SQIVND come from the germline V gene (reference sequence). DNA of the CDR3: TGTGCCAGTCGGACTAGCGGGGGGGCCGGGCTCGACACAGATACGCAGTATTTT. Protein sequence: CASRTSGGAGLDTDTQYF.

The J gene is TRBJ1-2, the V gene TRBV28; 7 bases map to TRBD1. After removal of 5 bases from V and 3 bases from J, the junction contained 15 bases not matched to a gene. The CDR3 is 17 residues long. CDR1 and CDR2 from the germline V gene are MDHEN and SYDVKM. The CDR3 DNA is TGTGCCAGCAGTCCCACCTCGGGACAGTGGGCCGACTATGGCTACACCTTC. Its translation is CASSPTSGQWADYGYTF.

V usage is TRBV19 and J usage is TRBJ2-1, with a tentative D call TRBD1 (6 bases). Trimming took 5 bases from V and 4 from J, leaving 15 bases between them. The germline gives CDR1 LNHDA, CDR2 SQIVND (reference sequence). The CDR3 loop spans 15 amino acids. CDR3 sequence (DNA): TGTGCCAGTAGTCTCGGGACACGATCGTACAATGAGCAGTTCTTC. This gives the protein CASSLGTRSYNEQFF.

This chain links TRBV2 with TRBJ1-2; D not certain. Germline V gene data show CDR1 as SNHLY and CDR2 as FYNNEI. This CDR3 has 14 residues. With 4 bases removed from V and 6 bases from J, the gap between germline ends came to 15 bases. The CDR3 loop reads CASSVVAEADGYTF. CDR3 bases: TGTGCCAGCAGTGTCGTGGCAGAGGCTGATGGCTACACCTTC.

The chain has TRBV18 and TRBJ2-2; weak D call: TRBD2 (5 bases). V was clipped by 3 bases and J by 5 bases, with 13 bases between them. There are 15 residues in the CDR3. Germline-derived CDR1 and CDR2 are KGHSH and LQKENI. CDR3 in amino acids: CASSPASLGTGELFF. The CDR3 nucleotides read TGTGCCAGCTCACCGGCTAGCCTCGGAACCGGGGAGCTGTTTTTT. The full variable domain, completed using reference TRBV18 and TRBJ2-2, is NAGVMQNPRHLVRRRGQEARLRCSPMKGHSHVYWYRQLPEEGLKFMVYLQKENIIDESGMPKERFSAEFPKEGPSILRIQQVVRGDSAAYFCASSPASLGTGELFFGEGSRLTVL.

The rearrangement links TRBV19 to TRBJ2-3; 7 bases line up with TRBD2. J lost 4 bases, V lost 5 bases, and 12 bases had no gene match. CDR1 is LNHDA and CDR2 is SQIVND in the germline V gene (reference sequence). The CDR3 has 16 amino acids. The CDR3 sequence: CASSSLPRGRADTQYF. CDR3 nucleotides: TGTGCCAGTAGTTCCCTGCCACGGGGGAGGGCAGATACGCAGTATTTT.

This clone was seen more than once but under ten times. Distinct nucleotide sequences in the sample also encode this CDR3. The gene calls are TRBV6-1 and TRBJ2-3; 12 nucleotides line up with TRBD2. V lost 2 bases and J lost 4; bases outside the gene matches: 1. The CDR3 loop spans 15 amino acids. CDR1 and CDR2 from the germline V gene are MNHNS and SASEGT. The CDR3 DNA reads as TGTGCCAGCAGTGAACTAGCGGGGGGGCCAGATACGCAGTATTTT. It yields the protein CASSELAGGPDTQYF.

The V call is TRBV5-1, the J call TRBJ2-7, with 8 positions matching TRBD2. This CDR3 is built from 16 residues. V was pared by 4 bases and J by 5 bases, with 14 bases of the junction left unmatched. The germline V gene has CDR1 SGHRS and CDR2 YFSETQ. CDR3 coding DNA: TGCGCCAGCAGCCTCCCATATAGCGGGGTTAGCGACGAGCAGTACTTC. Translating gives CASSLPYSGVSDEQYF.

The chain employs TRBV4-1 and TRBJ2-5; TRBD2 matches 8 bases. The CDR3 consists of 17 residues. Germline CDR1 MGHRA, CDR2 YSYEKL. V trimming: 3 bases; J trimming: 2 bases; junction bases outside the gene matches: 11. The CDR3, as DNA: TGCGCCAGCAGCCACGGATTGACGGCGGGGGGACAAGAGACCCAGTACTTC. The encoded protein is CASSHGLTAGGQETQYF.

This chain uses TRBV5-4 with TRBJ1-2, with 9 bases aligning to TRBD1. This CDR3 is built from 15 residues. Per the germline V gene, CDR1 is SGHNT and CDR2 is YYREEE (reference sequence). V shed 0 bases and J 2 bases; nucleotides not matched to a gene: 2. The CDR3 protein is CASSLVGTGNYGYTF. The CDR3 region has the DNA TGTGCCAGCAGCTTGGTCGGGACAGGGAACTATGGCTACACCTTC. Filled out from reference TRBV5-4 and TRBJ1-2, the complete variable domain reads ETGVTQSPTHLIKTRGQQVTLRCSSQSGHNTVSWYQQALGQGPQFIFQYYREEENGRGNFPPRFSGLQFPNYSSELNVNALELDDSALYLCASSLVGTGNYGYTFGSGTRLTVV.

The chain has TRBV29-1 and TRBJ2-5; D may be TRBD1 (8 bases). The CDR3 length is 14 residues. Germline V gives CDR1 SQVTM, CDR2 ANQGSEA. V shed 4 bases and J shed 4 bases, with 16 bases lying between them. In DNA form, the CDR3 reads TGCAGCGTTGGAACAGGGGGGGAGGGAGAGACCCAGTACTTC. Its translation: CSVGTGGEGETQYF.

The chain carries TRBV27 and TRBJ1-2; 9 nucleotides line up with TRBD1. CDR3 size: 16 residues. V lost 5 bases to trimming and J lost 10 bases; unmatched junction nucleotides: 17. Germline lookup yields CDR1 MNHEY and CDR2 SMNVEV (reference sequence). CDR3 DNA: TGTGCCAGCAGTACACAGGGGGCGAATTTTGGATATCACTACACCTTC. Encoded protein: CASSTQGANFGYHYTF.

This clone was counted only a few times. The chain couples TRBV10-3 to TRBJ1-5; D is uncertain. The CDR3 contains 14 residues. Germline V gene data show CDR1 as ENHRY and CDR2 as SYGVKD. The V end was cut by 5 bases, the J end by 2 bases, with 10 bases between. CDR3 residues: CAISTVGGNQPQHF. The DNA for the CDR3 is TGTGCCATCAGTACGGTCGGGGGCAATCAGCCCCAGCATTTT.

The gene calls are TRBV9 and TRBJ2-1, with 9 bases matching TRBD2. CDR1 and CDR2 from the germline V gene are SGDLS and YYNGEE. The CDR3 is made up of 17 amino acids. J was trimmed by 7 bases and V by 0 bases; bases with no gene match: 11. For the CDR3, the DNA is TGTGCCAGCAGCGTAGCGGGCAAGCGGGGGGCGGGGAATGAGCAGTTCTTC. This codes for CASSVAGKRGAGNEQFF. Filled out from reference TRBV9 and TRBJ2-1, the complete variable domain reads DSGVTQTPKHLITATGQRVTLRCSPRSGDLSVYWYQQSLDQGLQFLIQYYNGEERAKGNILERFSAQQFPDLHSELNLSSLELGDSALYFCASSVAGKRGAGNEQFFGPGTRLTVL.

This clone was counted only a few times. The chain links TRBV7-2 to TRBJ2-1; the match to TRBD2 covers 16 bases. V lost 3 bases, J lost 5 bases, and 10 bases stayed unmatched. CDR3 length: 19 amino acids. Looked up from germline, CDR1 is SGHTA and CDR2 is FQGNSA. Written as DNA, the CDR3 is TGTGCCAGCAGCTTCACCGGGACTAGCGGGGGGGCAGGTGACAATGAGCAGTTCTTC. Protein product: CASSFTGTSGGAGDNEQFF.

Comment on this clone: A read error may account for a junction end that differs from germline. The chain links TRBV18 to TRBJ2-5, with TRBD2 matching 7 bases. Germline V gives CDR1 KGHSH, CDR2 LQKENI. The CDR3 extends over 14 amino acids. CDR3 region: CASSPRRGGETQYF. CDR3 bases: TGTGCCAGCTCCCCACGGAGGGGAGGGGAGACCCAGTACTTC.

The chain employs TRBV25-1 and TRBJ1-1; 8 bases agree with TRBD1. After removal of 5 bases from V and 0 bases from J, the junction contained 8 bases not matched to a gene. Per germline, CDR1 MGHDK and CDR2 SYGVNS. CDR3 length: 16 residues. CDR3 nucleotides: TGTGCCAGCAGTCCTCAGACAGGGGCTATGAACACTGAAGCTTTCTTT. Translating gives CASSPQTGAMNTEAFF.

The chain couples TRBV7-8 to TRBJ1-5, with D tentatively TRBD1 (5 bases). This CDR3 is built from 16 residues. Germline V lookup: CDR1 SGHVS, CDR2 FQNEAQ. Trimming removed 1 base at V and 0 bases at J, with 10 bases between. CDR3 sequence: CASSLGWGYSNQPQHF. The DNA for the CDR3 is TGTGCCAGCAGCTTAGGGTGGGGCTATAGCAATCAGCCCCAGCATTTT. Together with reference TRBV7-8 and TRBJ1-5, the CDR3 gives the full variable domain: GAGVSQSPRYKVAKRGQDVALRCDPISGHVSLFWYQQALGQGPEFLTYFQNEAQLDKSGLPSDRFFAERPEGSVSTLKIQRTQQEDSAVYLCASSLGWGYSNQPQHFGDGTRLSIL.

The chain couples TRBV4-2 to TRBJ1-1; 7 bases line up with TRBD1. V gave up 1 base and J gave up 0 bases; unmatched junction bases: 5. Germline values: CDR1 LGHNA, CDR2 YNFKEQ. The CDR3 runs 16 residues. The DNA for the CDR3 is TGTGCCAGCAGCCAAGGACAGGGACCCCTGAACACTGAAGCTTTCTTT. Its protein is CASSQGQGPLNTEAFF.

V is TRBV27 and J is TRBJ2-7, with 8 bases aligning to TRBD1. V shed 4 bases, J shed 4 bases, and the junction held 3 bases outside the gene matches. This CDR3 has 13 amino acids. Germline values: CDR1 MNHEY, CDR2 SMNVEV (reference sequence). CDR3 in amino acids: CASSSRGPYEQYF. The CDR3 coding sequence is TGTGCCAGCAGTTCCAGGGGGCCATACGAGCAGTACTTC.

This chain links TRBV18 with TRBJ1-1; 12 bases are shared with TRBD1. CDR1 and CDR2 from the germline V gene are KGHSH and LQKENI. J lost 10 bases, V lost 1 base, and 4 bases had no gene match. The CDR3 length is 14 residues. The CDR3 DNA reads as TGTGCCAGCTCACCACAGGGACAGGGGGCTGGAGCTTTCTTT. It yields the protein CASSPQGQGAGAFF.

The CDR3 nucleotides are TGTGCCAGCAGTCCCGGACAGGGGAATGGCTACACCTTC. It specifies CASSPGQGNGYTF. The chain carries TRBV12-3 or TRBV12-4 and TRBJ1-2; TRBD1 agrees at 9 bases. CDR3 length: 13 residues. After removal of 5 bases from V and 6 bases from J, the junction contained 4 bases not matched to a gene.

The V gene is TRBV5-1, the J gene TRBJ2-6; 9 bases are a match to TRBD1. CDR3 size: 16 residues. V lost 4 bases to trimming and J lost 0 bases; unmatched junction nucleotides: 2. Germline values: CDR1 SGHRS, CDR2 YFSETQ. The CDR3 protein is CASSRTGDSGANVLTF. The CDR3 DNA reads as TGCGCCAGCAGCCGGACAGGGGACTCTGGGGCCAACGTCCTGACTTTC.

This sequence joins TRBV19 and TRBJ2-1; 11 nucleotides line up with TRBD2. This CDR3 spans 16 amino acids. Germline CDR1 is LNHDA and CDR2 is SQIVND (reference sequence). The V gene end was trimmed by 8 bases and the J gene end by 6 bases; junction bases not matched to a gene: 12. CDR3 nucleotide sequence: TGTGCCAGTGCTCGTACTAGCGGGGGAGCCCTCAATGAGCAGTTCTTC. Translated, it gives CASARTSGGALNEQFF.

This clone occurred a few times. This chain links TRBV19 with TRBJ2-1, with TRBD2 identical over 10 bases. CDR1 and CDR2 (germline): LNHDA, SQIVND (reference sequence). Losses at the gene ends were 3 bases for V and 0 bases for J; bases not matched to a gene: 11. The length of the CDR3 is 19 residues. The CDR3 is CASSMGASGGDSSYNEQFF. The CDR3, as DNA: TGTGCCAGTAGTATGGGGGCTAGCGGGGGAGACTCCTCCTACAATGAGCAGTTCTTC.